Following are 2 T cell receptor beta chains from one sample sequenced in a study of T cell clones after liver transplantation. Sequencing used immunoSEQ multiplex PCR; TCRdb keeps in-frame clones, though not all of them. The sample shows approximately 68,000 clones, 75% to 90% of them seen only once. This specimen was CD4+ T cells from blood, taken before liver transplant. Receptors originate from a human donor who received a liver transplant.

The chain joins TRBV5-4 to TRBJ1-4; D remains ambiguous. V lost 9 bases and J lost 6, with 12 bases in between. The CDR3 has 12 residues. CDR1 is SGHNT, CDR2 YYREEE, per germline (reference sequence). The CDR3 DNA reads TGTGCCACCGGGTCAGATGATGAAAAACTGTTTTTT. Its protein is CATGSDDEKLFF.

The V gene is TRBV28, the J gene TRBJ1-4, with D unresolved. Germline V gene lookup returns CDR1 MDHEN and CDR2 SYDVKM. This CDR3 contains 14 residues. V shed 5 bases and J shed 1 base, with 8 bases lying between them. CDR3 sequence reads: CASSPGVTNEKLFF. The CDR3 DNA follows: TGTGCCAGCAGTCCCGGGGTAACTAATGAAAAACTGTTTTTT.